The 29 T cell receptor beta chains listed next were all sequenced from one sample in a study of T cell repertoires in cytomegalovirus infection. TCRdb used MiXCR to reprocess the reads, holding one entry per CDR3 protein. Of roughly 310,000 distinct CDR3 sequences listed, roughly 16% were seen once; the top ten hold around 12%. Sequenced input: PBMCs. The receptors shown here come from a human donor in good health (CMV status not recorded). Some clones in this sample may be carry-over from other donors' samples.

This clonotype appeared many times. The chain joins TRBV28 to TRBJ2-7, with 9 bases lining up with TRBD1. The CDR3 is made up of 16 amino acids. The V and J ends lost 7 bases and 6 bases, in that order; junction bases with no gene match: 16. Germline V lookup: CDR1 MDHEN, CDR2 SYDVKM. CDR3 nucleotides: TGTGCCAGCAACCCTCCGGGACAGGGTAGGGGTTCCGAGCAGTACTTC. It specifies CASNPPGQGRGSEQYF.

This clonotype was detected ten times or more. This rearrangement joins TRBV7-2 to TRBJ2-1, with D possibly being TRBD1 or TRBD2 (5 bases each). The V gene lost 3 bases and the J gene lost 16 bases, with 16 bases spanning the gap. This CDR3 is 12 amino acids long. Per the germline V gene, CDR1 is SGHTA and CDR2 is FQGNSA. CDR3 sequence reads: CASSLPRETSFF. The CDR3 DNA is TGTGCCAGCAGCTTGCCCAGGGAGACTTCTTTCTTC.

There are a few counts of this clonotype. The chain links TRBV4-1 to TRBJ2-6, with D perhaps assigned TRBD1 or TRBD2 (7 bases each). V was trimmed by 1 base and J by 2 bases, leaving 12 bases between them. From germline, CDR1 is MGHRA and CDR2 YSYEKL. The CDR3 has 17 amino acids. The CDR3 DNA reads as TGCGCCAGCAGCCAAGTGGGAGGGGGCACTGGGGCCAACGTCCTGACTTTC. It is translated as CASSQVGGGTGANVLTF.

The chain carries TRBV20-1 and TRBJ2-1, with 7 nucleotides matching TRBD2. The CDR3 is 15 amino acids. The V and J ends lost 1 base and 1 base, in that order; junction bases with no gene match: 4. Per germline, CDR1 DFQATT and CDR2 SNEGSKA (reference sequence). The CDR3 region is CSARGPGGSYNEQFF. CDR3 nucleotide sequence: TGCAGTGCTAGAGGTCCGGGGGGTTCCTACAATGAGCAGTTCTTC.

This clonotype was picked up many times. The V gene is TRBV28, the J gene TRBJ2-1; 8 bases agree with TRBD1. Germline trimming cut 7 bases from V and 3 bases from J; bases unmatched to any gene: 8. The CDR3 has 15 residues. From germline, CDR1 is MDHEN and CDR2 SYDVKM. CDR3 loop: CASIPGTGLYNEQFF. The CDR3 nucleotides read TGTGCCAGCATCCCCGGGACAGGTCTCTACAATGAGCAGTTCTTC.

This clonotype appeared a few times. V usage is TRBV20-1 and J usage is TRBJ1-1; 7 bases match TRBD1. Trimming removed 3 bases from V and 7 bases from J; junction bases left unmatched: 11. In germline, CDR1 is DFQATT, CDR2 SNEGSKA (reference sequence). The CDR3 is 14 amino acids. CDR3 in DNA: TGCAGTGCTAGGCGACAGGGAGGGACCTTTGAAGCTTTCTTT. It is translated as CSARRQGGTFEAFF.

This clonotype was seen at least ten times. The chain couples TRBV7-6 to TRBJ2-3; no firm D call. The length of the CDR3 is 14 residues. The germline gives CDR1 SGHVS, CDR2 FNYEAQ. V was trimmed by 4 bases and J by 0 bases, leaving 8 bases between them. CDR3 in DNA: TGTGCCAGCAGCTCTCGACCGAGCACAGATACGCAGTATTTT. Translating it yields CASSSRPSTDTQYF.

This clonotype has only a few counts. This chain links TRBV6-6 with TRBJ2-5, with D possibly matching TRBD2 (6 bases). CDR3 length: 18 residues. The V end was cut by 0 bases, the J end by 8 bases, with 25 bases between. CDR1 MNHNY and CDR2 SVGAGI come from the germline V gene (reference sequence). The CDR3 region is CASSYSTSGRGSPDTQYF. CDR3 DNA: TGTGCCAGCAGTTACTCGACGTCGGGACGGGGGAGCCCCGACACCCAGTACTTC.

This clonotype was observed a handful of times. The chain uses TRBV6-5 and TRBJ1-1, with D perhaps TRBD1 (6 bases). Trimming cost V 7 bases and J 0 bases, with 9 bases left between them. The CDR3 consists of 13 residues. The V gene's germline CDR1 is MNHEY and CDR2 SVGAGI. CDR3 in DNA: TGTGCCAGCACAACAGGGATGAACACTGAAGCTTTCTTT. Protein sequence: CASTTGMNTEAFF.

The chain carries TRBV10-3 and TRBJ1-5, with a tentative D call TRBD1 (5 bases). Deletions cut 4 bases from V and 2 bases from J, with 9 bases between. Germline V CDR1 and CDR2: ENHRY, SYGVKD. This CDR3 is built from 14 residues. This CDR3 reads CAISVGDGNQPQHF. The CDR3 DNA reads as TGTGCCATCAGTGTGGGGGATGGCAATCAGCCCCAGCATTTT.

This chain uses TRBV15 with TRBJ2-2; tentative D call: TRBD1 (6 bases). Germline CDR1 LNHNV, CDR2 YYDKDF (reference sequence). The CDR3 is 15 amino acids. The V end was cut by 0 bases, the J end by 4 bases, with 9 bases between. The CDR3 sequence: CATSREARGTGELFF. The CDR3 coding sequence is TGTGCCACCAGCAGAGAAGCCAGGGGCACCGGGGAGCTGTTTTTT.

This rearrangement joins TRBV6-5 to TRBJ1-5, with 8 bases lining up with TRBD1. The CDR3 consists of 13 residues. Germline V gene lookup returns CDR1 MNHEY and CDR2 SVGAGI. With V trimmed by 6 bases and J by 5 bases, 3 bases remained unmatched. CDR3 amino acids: CASRDRADQPQHF. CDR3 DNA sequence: TGTGCCAGCAGGGACAGGGCTGATCAGCCCCAGCATTTT.

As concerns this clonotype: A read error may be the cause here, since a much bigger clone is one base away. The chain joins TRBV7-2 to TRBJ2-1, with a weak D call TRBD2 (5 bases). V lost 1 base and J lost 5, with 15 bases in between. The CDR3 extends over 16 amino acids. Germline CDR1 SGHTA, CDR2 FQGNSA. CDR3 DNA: TGTGCCAGCAGCTTAGTGGTCACTAGGACCCACAATGAGCAGTTCTTC. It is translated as CASSLVVTRTHNEQFF.

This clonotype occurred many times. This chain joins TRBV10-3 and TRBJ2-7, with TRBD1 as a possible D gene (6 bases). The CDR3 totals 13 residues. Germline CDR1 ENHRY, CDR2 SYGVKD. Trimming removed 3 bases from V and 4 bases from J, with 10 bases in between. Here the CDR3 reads CAISEGGLYEQYF. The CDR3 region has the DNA TGTGCCATCAGTGAAGGGGGTTTGTACGAGCAGTACTTC.

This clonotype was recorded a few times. The CDR3 DNA sequence: TGTGCCAGCAGTGGAGGACAGGGGGCCGGGGAGCTGTTTTTT. Its translation: CASSGGQGAGELFF. V usage is TRBV2 and J usage is TRBJ2-2; TRBD1 aligns across 10 bases. This CDR3 contains 14 residues. CDR1 is SNHLY and CDR2 is FYNNEI in the germline V gene. Unmatched junction bases numbered 2, after V lost 4 bases and J lost 6 bases.

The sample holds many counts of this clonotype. DNA for the CDR3: TGTGCCAGCAGCCCCCTCAGGGGGGGCAATCAGCCCCAGCATTTT. As protein: CASSPLRGGNQPQHF. The rearrangement joins TRBV7-9 to TRBJ1-5; TRBD1 matches 7 bases. CDR1 is SEHNR and CDR2 is FQNEAQ in the germline V gene (reference sequence). The CDR3 runs to 15 residues. The J segment lost 2 bases and the V segment lost 5 bases, leaving 6 bases of the junction unmatched.

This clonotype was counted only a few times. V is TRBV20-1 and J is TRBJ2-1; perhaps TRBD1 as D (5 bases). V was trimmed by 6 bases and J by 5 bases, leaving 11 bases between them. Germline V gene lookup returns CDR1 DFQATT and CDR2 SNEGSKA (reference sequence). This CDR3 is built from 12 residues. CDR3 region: CSAFRQHNEQFF. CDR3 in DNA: TGCAGTGCCTTTAGACAGCACAATGAGCAGTTCTTC.

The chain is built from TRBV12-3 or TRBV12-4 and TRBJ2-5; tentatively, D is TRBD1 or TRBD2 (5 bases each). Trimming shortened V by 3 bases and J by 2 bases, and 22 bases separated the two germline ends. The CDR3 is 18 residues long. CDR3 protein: CASSFRIGAGKSQETQYF. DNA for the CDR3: TGTGCCAGCAGTTTCCGTATCGGGGCAGGAAAAAGTCAAGAGACCCAGTACTTC.

The CDR3, as DNA: TGTGCCAGCAGCTTACTTGAGGCGCGGCTAGTTGGAAACACCATATATTTT. Translating it yields CASSLLEARLVGNTIYF. The chain couples TRBV7-8 to TRBJ1-3, with no clear D. The germline V gene has CDR1 SGHVS and CDR2 FQNEAQ. The CDR3 sequence is 17 residues long. With 2 bases removed from V and 3 bases from J, the gap between germline ends came to 17 bases.

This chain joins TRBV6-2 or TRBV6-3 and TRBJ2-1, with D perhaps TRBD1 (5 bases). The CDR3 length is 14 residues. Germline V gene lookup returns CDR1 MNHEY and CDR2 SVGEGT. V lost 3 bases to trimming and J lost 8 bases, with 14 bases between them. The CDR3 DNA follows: TGTGCCAGCAGTTATCGTGGGGCAGTGGATGAGCAGTTCTTC. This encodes CASSYRGAVDEQFF.

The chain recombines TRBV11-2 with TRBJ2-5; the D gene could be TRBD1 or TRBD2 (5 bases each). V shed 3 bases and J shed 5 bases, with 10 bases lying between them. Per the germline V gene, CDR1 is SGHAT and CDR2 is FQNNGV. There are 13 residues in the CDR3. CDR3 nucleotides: TGTGCCAGCAGCTTTGAGGGGCCGGAGACCCAGTACTTC. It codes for CASSFEGPETQYF. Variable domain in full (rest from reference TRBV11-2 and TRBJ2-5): EAGVAQSPRYKIIEKRQSVAFWCNPISGHATLYWYQQILGQGPKLLIQFQNNGVVDDSQLPKDRFSAERLKGVDSTLKIQPAKLEDSAVYLCASSFEGPETQYFGPGTRLLVL.

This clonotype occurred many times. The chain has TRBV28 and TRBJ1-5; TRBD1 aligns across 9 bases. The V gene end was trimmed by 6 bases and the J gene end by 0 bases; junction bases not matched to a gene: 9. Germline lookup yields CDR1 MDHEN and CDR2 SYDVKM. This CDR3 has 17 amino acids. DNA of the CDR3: TGTGCCAGCAGGGACCGGGACAGGGCTTATAGCAATCAGCCCCAGCATTTT. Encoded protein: CASRDRDRAYSNQPQHF. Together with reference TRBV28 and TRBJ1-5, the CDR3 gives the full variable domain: DVKVTQSSRYLVKRTGEKVFLECVQDMDHENMFWYRQDPGLGLRLIYFSYDVKMKEKGDIPEGYSVSREKKERFSLILESASTNQTSMYLCASRDRDRAYSNQPQHFGDGTRLSIL.

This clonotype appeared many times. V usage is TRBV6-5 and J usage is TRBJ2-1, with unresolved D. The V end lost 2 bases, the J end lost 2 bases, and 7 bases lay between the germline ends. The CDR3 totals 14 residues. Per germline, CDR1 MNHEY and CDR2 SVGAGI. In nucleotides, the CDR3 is TGTGCCAGCAGTTACGTCGGAGCCTACAATGAGCAGTTCTTC. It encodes CASSYVGAYNEQFF.

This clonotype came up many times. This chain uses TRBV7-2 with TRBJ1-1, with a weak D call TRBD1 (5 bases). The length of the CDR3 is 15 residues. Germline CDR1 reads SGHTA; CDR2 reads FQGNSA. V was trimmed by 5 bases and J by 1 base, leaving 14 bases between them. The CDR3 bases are TGTGCCAGCAGCCCCTTTCGAGGGGCGAACACTGAAGCTTTCTTT. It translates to CASSPFRGANTEAFF.

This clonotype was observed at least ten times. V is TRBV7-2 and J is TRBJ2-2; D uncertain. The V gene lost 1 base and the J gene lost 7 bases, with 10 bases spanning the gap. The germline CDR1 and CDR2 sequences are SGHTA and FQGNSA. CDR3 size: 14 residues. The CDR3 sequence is CASSLDGSGGELFF. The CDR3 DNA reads TGTGCCAGCAGCTTAGACGGCTCCGGCGGGGAGCTGTTTTTT.

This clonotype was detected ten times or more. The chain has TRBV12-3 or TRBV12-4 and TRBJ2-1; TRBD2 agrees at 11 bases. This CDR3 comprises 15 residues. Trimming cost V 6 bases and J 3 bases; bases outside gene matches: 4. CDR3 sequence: CASSLGTSGYNEQFF. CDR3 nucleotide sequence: TGTGCCAGCAGCCTCGGGACTAGCGGCTACAATGAGCAGTTCTTC.

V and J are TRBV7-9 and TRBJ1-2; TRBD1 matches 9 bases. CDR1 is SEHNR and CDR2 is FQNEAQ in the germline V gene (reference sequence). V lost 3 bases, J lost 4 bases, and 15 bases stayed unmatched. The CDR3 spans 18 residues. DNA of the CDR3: TGTGCCAGCAGCTTTCAGAGGACAGGGGCTTTGAGCCTCTATGGCTACACCTTC. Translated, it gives CASSFQRTGALSLYGYTF.

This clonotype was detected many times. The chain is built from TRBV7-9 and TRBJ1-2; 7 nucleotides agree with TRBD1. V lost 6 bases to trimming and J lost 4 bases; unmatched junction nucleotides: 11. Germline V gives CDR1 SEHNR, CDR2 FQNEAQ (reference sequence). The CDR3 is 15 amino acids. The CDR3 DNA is TGTGCCAGCAGTGAACGGTCGACAGGGCCCTATGGCTACACCTTC. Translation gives CASSERSTGPYGYTF.

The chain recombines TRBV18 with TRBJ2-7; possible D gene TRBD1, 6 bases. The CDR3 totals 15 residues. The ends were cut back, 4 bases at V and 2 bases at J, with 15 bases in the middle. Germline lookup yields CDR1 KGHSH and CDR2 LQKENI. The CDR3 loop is CASSLPGTGTYEQYF. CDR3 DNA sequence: TGTGCCAGCTCACTTCCGGGTACAGGGACCTACGAGCAGTACTTC.